This TCR beta chain was sequenced during a study of radiation and T cells in renal cell carcinoma. Study summary: Nephrectomy followed 15 Gy stereotactic body radiation by 4 weeks. Study-level points and caveats: In blood, top tumor clones expanded by 2 weeks, shrinking by 4. Baseline intratumoral clonotype presence is unknown without pretreatment biopsies.

Profiling relied on immunoSEQ multiplex PCR, and the TCRdb table lists in-frame clones only, not all of them. The sample lists about 130,000 clones; 70% to 90% were seen once. About this clone: The antigen is not known.

The time point is: baseline pretreatment blood. Treatment denoted: 15 Gy SBRT to primary tumor, nephrectomy 4 weeks later. Clear cell pathology was present in this patient's renal cell carcinoma. V dropped 3 bases and J dropped 4; count of bases not matched to a gene: 5. The CDR3 runs to 14 residues. The germline V gene encodes CDR1 MGHRA and CDR2 YSYEKL. V usage is TRBV4-1 and J usage is TRBJ1-2; 7 bases align to TRBD1. The input for sequencing was blood, taken from a patient whose treatment included radiotherapy and nephrectomy. The sequence was obtained from a woman between 50 and 59 years old with renal cell carcinoma. This CDR3 is CASSHPGQPYGYTF. The CDR3 nucleotides read TGCGCCAGCAGCCATCCGGGACAGCCCTATGGCTACACCTTC.